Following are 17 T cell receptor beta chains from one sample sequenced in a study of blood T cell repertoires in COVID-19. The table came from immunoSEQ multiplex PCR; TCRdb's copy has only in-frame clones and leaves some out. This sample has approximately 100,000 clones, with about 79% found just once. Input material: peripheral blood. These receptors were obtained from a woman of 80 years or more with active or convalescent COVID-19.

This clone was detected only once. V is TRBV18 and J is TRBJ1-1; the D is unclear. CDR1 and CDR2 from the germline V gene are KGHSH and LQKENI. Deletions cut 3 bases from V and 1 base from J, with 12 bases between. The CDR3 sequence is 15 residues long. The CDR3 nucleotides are TGTGCCAGCTCACCCCAGGACTTTTCGAACACTGAAGCTTTCTTT. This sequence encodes CASSPQDFSNTEAFF. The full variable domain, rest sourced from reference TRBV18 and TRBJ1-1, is NAGVMQNPRHLVRRRGQEARLRCSPMKGHSHVYWYRQLPEEGLKFMVYLQKENIIDESGMPKERFSAEFPKEGPSILRIQQVVRGDSAAYFCASSPQDFSNTEAFFGQGTRLTVV.

The CDR3 DNA sequence: TGTGCCAGCAGCCCGTACGGAGGGTACAATTCACCCCTCCACTTT. This gives the protein CASSPYGGYNSPLHF. This sequence joins TRBV5-4 and TRBJ1-6, with D unresolved. V lost 4 bases, J lost 7 bases, and 15 bases lay in between. CDR1 is SGHNT and CDR2 is YYREEE in the germline V gene (reference sequence). This CDR3 contains 15 residues.

This CDR3 reads CASSGPGLAEQFF. CDR3 sequence (DNA): TGTGCCAGCAGCGGGCCGGGACTAGCTGAGCAGTTCTTC. This sequence joins TRBV11-2 and TRBJ2-1; TRBD2 matches 9 bases. The J segment lost 9 bases and the V segment lost 5 bases, leaving 5 bases of the junction unmatched. The CDR3 spans 13 residues. The V gene's germline CDR1 is SGHAT and CDR2 FQNNGV.

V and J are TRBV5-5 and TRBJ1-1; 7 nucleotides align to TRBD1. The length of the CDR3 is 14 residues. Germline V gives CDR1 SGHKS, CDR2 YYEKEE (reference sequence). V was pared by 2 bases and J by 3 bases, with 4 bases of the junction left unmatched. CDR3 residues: CASSLSQGDTEAFF. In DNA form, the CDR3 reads TGTGCCAGCAGCTTAAGCCAGGGGGACACTGAAGCTTTCTTT.

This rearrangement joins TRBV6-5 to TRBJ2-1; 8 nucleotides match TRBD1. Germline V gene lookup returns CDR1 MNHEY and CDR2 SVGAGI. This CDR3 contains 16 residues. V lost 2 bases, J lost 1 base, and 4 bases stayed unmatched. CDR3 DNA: TGTGCCAGCAGTTACGGCAGGGGGCAATCCTACAATGAGCAGTTCTTC. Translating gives CASSYGRGQSYNEQFF.

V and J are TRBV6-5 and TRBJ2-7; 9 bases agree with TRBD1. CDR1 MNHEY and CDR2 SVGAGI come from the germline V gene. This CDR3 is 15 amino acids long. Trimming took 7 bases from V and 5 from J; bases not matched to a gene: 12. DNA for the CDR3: TGTGCCAGCATGGCCGGGACAGGGAGTTTCGACGAGCAGTACTTC. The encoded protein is CASMAGTGSFDEQYF.

The CDR3, as DNA: TGTGCCAGCACATCAATTGGGACTAGCTATGGGCAGTTCTTC. Encoded protein: CASTSIGTSYGQFF. The rearrangement links TRBV7-9 to TRBJ2-1; 9 bases match TRBD2. This CDR3 has 14 amino acids. CDR1 and CDR2 from the germline V gene are SEHNR and FQNEAQ (reference sequence). The V segment lost 7 bases and the J segment 12 bases; nucleotides outside the gene matches: 13.

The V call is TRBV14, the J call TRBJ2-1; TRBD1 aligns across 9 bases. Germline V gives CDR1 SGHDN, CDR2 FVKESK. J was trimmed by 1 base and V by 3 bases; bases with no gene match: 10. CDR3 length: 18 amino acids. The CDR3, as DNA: TGTGCCAGCAGCCACCCCAACCCCGGGACAGGGTCCTACAATGAGCAGTTCTTC. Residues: CASSHPNPGTGSYNEQFF.

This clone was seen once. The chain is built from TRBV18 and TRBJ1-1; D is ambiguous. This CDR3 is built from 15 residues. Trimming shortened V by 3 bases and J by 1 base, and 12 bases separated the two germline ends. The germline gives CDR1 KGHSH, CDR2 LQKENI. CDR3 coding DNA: TGTGCCAGCTCACCGCGGGAGGGCTCGAACACTGAAGCTTTCTTT. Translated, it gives CASSPREGSNTEAFF.

The DNA for the CDR3 is TGCAGCGCGCTGGGAGCGGGACAGGGGTCCTACGAGCAGTACTTC. Translation gives CSALGAGQGSYEQYF. The chain combines TRBV29-1 with TRBJ2-7, with 10 bases aligning to TRBD1. The CDR3 has 15 residues. The germline CDR1 and CDR2 sequences are SQVTM and ANQGSEA. J was trimmed by 1 base and V by 7 bases; bases with no gene match: 10.

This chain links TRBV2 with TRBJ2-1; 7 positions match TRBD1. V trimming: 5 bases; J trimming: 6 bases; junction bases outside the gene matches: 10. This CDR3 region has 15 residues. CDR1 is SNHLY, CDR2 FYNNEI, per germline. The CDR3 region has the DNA TGTGCCAGCAGTATACAGGGGTCGGGTCTCAATGAGCAGTTCTTC. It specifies CASSIQGSGLNEQFF.

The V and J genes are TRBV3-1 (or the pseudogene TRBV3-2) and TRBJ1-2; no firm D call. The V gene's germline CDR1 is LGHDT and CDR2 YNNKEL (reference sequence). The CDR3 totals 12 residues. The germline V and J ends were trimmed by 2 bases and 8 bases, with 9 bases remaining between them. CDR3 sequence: CASSQWVEGYTF. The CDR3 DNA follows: TGTGCCAGCAGCCAATGGGTGGAGGGCTACACCTTC.

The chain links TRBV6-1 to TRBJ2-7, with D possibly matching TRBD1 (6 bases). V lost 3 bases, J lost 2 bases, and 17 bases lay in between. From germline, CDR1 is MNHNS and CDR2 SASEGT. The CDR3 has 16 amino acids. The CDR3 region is CASSDPRQVRAYEQYF. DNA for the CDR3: TGTGCCAGCAGTGACCCGAGACAGGTGAGAGCCTACGAGCAGTACTTC.

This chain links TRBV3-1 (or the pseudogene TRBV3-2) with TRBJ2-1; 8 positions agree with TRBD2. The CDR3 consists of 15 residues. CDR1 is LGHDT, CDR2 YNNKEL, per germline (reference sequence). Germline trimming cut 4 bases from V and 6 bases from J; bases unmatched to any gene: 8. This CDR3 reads CASSLAGTESNEQFF. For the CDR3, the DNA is TGTGCCAGCAGCCTAGCGGGAACGGAAAGCAATGAGCAGTTCTTC.

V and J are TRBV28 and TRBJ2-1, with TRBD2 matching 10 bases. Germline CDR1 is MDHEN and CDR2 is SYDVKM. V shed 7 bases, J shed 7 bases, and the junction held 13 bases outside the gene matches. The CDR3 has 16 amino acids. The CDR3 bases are TGTGCCAGCATCCCAAGCGGGAGGGCCGATTGGAATGAGCAGTTCTTC. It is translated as CASIPSGRADWNEQFF.

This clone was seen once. CDR3 DNA sequence: TGTGCCAGCAGCTCGGGACAGGACTCTAGCGGGAGGGACGAGCAGTACTTC. Its translation is CASSSGQDSSGRDEQYF. This chain connects TRBV11-3 to TRBJ2-7, with 12 bases aligning to TRBD2. This CDR3 has 17 residues. Looked up from germline, CDR1 is SGHNT and CDR2 is YENEEA. The V and J ends lost 4 bases and 5 bases, in that order; junction bases with no gene match: 12. Looking up the rest from reference TRBV11-3 and TRBJ2-7 gives the full variable domain: EAGVVQSPRYKIIEKKQPVAFWCNPISGHNTLYWYLQNLGQGPELLIRYENEEAVDDSQLPKDRFSAERLKGVDSTLKIQPAELGDSAVYLCASSSGQDSSGRDEQYFGPGTRLTVT.

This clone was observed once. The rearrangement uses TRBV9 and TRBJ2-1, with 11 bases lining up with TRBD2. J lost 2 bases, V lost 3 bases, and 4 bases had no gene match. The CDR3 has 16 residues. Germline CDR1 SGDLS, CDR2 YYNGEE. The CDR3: CASSALGLAAYNEQFF. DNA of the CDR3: TGTGCCAGCAGCGCCCTGGGACTAGCGGCCTACAATGAGCAGTTCTTC.